This T cell receptor beta chain was captured in a study of blood T cell repertoires in COVID-19. Study-level background: COVID-19 samples from acute and convalescent phases originated in the United States, Italy and Spain.

Authors' methods: By means of reference gene primer amplification, nucleated cell counts were estimated. Assay used: immunoSEQ multiplex PCR; TCRdb lists only in-frame clones, some missing. The V and J calls and clone size were taken over from that table, and D and trimming were inferred from the DNA. The sample consists of about 170,000 clones, 88% of them appearing once. This CDR3 is built from 13 residues. Germline CDR1 reads SGHTA; CDR2 reads FQGTGA. The V end was cut by 5 bases, the J end by 5 bases, with 13 bases between. Sequenced material: peripheral blood. This TCR was sampled from a man over 45 who had recovered from COVID-19. The chain recombines TRBV7-3 with TRBJ2-7; D not certain. This CDR3 reads CASSLSPKHEQYF. CDR3 DNA sequence: TGTGCCAGCAGCCTTTCCCCGAAGCACGAGCAGTACTTC.